These T cell receptor beta chains were read from a single sample in a study of beta chain features in type 1 diabetes. Sequencing was performed with immunoSEQ multiplex PCR; in TCRdb, only in-frame clones are kept and a portion is missing. The sample carries approximately 150,000 clones, around 63% recorded once. The sample consisted of naive CD4+ T cells from blood. These receptors came from a man in his thirties or forties with type 1 diabetes. The conserved cysteine and the conserved F or W are not part of the CDR3 here. Fields, in order: CDR3 length, J gene, V gene, CDR3 protein.

10 | TRBJ1-1 | TRBV7-2 | ASSLENTEAF
13 | TRBJ1-2 | TRBV9 | ASSVVRRLNYGYT
13 | TRBJ2-1 | TRBV5-4 | ASSPGAGSYNEQF
12 | TRBJ1-1 | TRBV7-9 | ASSPGQGNTEAF
12 | TRBJ1-1 | TRBV29-1 | SVRPAVGNTEAF
12 | TRBJ2-1 | TRBV7-9 | ASSRDFGYNEQF
6 | TRBJ1-2 | TRBV7-9 | ASSRDR
13 | TRBJ2-1 | TRBV6-6 | ASRTGTASYNEQF
13 | TRBJ2-3 | TRBV7-2 | ASSPMTGYTDTQY
13 | TRBJ2-2 | TRBV2 | ASRASGGPTGELF
12 | TRBJ2-5 | TRBV7-9 | ASSRRERTETQY
9 | TRBJ2-7 | TRBV30 | AWSVNYEQY
10 | TRBJ2-3 | TRBV7-2 | ASSSSTDTQY
11 | TRBJ2-1 | TRBV25-1 | ASRPPGDNEQF
14 | TRBJ2-7 | TRBV28 | ASGTPGQGISYEQY
13 | TRBJ2-3 | TRBV2 | ASSERIPSTDTQY
14 | TRBJ1-2 | TRBV7-6 | ASSLGRSRGNYGYT
11 | TRBJ1-1 | TRBV7-9 | ASSSDRDTEAF
13 | NA | TRBV29-1 | SVAHGTSGSYEQY
9 | TRBJ2-1 | TRBV20-1 | SALKYNEQF